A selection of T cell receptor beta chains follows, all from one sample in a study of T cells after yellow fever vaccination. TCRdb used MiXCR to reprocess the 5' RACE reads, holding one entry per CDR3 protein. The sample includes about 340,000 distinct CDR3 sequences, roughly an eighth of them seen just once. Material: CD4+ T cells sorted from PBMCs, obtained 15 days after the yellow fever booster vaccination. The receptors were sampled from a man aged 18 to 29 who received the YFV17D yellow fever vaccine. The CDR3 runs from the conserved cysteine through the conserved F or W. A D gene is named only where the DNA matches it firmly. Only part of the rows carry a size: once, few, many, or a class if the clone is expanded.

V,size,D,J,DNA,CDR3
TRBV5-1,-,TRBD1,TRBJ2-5,TGCGCCAGCAGCTTACAGGGGGGCTCCAAGACCCAGTACTTC,CASSLQGGSKTQYF
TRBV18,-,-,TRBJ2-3,TGTGCCAGCTCACCAAGGAGATTCACAGATACGCAGTATTTT,CASSPRRFTDTQYF
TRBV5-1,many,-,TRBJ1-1,TGCGCCAGCAGCTTACCAGGGGTGTTCACTGAAGCTTTCTTT,CASSLPGVFTEAFF
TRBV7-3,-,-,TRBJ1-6,TGTGCCAGTCCACAGAAAGTATCACCCCTCCACTTT,CASPQKVSPLHF
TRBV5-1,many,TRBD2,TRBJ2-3,TGCGCCAGCAGCCCGGGACTAGAGGCAGATACGCAGTATTTT,CASSPGLEADTQYF
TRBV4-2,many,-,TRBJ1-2,TGTGCCAGCAGCCTCGCTCTTGGGGATGACTATGGCTACACCTTC,CASSLALGDDYGYTF
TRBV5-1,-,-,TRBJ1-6,TGCGCCAGCAGCTTGATAAATAATTCACCCCTCCACTTT,CASSLINNSPLHF
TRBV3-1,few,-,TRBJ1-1,TGTGCCAGCAGCCAAGCGGCCGTAAACGTTGAAGCTTTCTTT,CASSQAAVNVEAFF
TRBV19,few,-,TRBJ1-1,TGTGCCAGTAGTCTGAGGGGACTAATGAACACTGAAGCTTTCTTT,CASSLRGLMNTEAFF
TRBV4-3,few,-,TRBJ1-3,TGCGCCAGCAGCCAAGAGGGTAGTCACTCTGGAAACACCATATATTTT,CASSQEGSHSGNTIYF
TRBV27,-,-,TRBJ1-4,TGTGCCAGCAGTTTAGTCGGGGCCGCAACTAATGAAAAACTGTTTTTT,CASSLVGAATNEKLFF
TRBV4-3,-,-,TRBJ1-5,TGCGCCAGCAGCCAAGCGGTAGGACGACCTAATCAGCCCCAGCATTTT,CASSQAVGRPNQPQHF
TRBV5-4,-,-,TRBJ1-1,TGTGCCAGCACCAATGGTGAAGTCATGAACACTGAAGCTTTCTTT,CASTNGEVMNTEAFF
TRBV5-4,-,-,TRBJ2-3,TGTGCCAGCAGCGGGTGGGGAGTCGCGGTTCCCCATACGCAGTATTTT,CASSGWGVAVPHTQYF
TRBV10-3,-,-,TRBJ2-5,TGTGCCATCAGACCCTCGCAGGGCCAAGAGACCCAGTACTTC,CAIRPSQGQETQYF
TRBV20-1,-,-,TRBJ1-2,TGCAGTGCTAGAGTCCTTCCGTTGGGTGGCTACACCTTC,CSARVLPLGGYTF
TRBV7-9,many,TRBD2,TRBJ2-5,TGTGCCAGCAGCCGGCTCGCGGGGGGACAAGAGACCCAGTACTTC,CASSRLAGGQETQYF
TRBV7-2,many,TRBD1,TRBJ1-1,TGTGCCAGCAGCTTATTGGGGGGGACAGGGGCTGAAGCTTTCTTT,CASSLLGGTGAEAFF
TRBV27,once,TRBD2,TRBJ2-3,TGTGCCAGCAGTTTAAGTGGGAGGGGTGATACGCAGTATTTT,CASSLSGRGDTQYF
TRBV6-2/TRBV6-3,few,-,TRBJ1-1,TGTGCCAGCAGTTACGAGCTGTTCAGGGATTCGAACACTGAAGCTTTCTTT,CASSYELFRDSNTEAFF
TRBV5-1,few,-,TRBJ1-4,TGCGCCAGCAGCTTGGGGCAGACAACTGCAACTAATGAAAAACTGTTTTTT,CASSLGQTTATNEKLFF
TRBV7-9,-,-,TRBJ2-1,TGTGCCAGCAGCTTAGAGTCGGCAGGCAACAATGAGCAGTTCTTC,CASSLESAGNNEQFF
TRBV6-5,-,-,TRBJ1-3,TGTGCCAGCAGTTACTCACAGGGAGGTATCGGGGGAAACACCATATATTTT,CASSYSQGGIGGNTIYF
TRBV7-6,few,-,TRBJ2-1,TGTGCCAGCAGCTTAGCCTTAGCCGGCAATGAGCAGTTCTTC,CASSLALAGNEQFF
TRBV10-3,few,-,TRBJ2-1,TGTGCCATCAGTGAGTCGAGCGGCTCCTACAATGAGCAGTTCTTC,CAISESSGSYNEQFF
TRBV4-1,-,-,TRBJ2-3,TGCGCCAGCAGCCAGCAACATTCCGGACACTACACAGATACGCAGTATTTT,CASSQQHSGHYTDTQYF
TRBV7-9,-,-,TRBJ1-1,TGTGCCAGCAGCCCCCTCGCGGGCCTCAACACTGAAGCTTTCTTT,CASSPLAGLNTEAFF
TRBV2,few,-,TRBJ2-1,TGTGCCAGCAGGGGCTGGGATGAGCAGTTCTTC,CASRGWDEQFF
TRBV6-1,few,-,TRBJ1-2,TGTGCCAGCAGTGCGTTTGGACCAGGCTATGGCTACACCTTC,CASSAFGPGYGYTF
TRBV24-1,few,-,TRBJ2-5,TGTGCCACCAGTGATTTAGGGGGGGCTGTCCAAGAGACCCAGTACTTC,CATSDLGGAVQETQYF
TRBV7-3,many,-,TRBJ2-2,TGTGCCAGCAGCTTGGGTCGAGGGGAGCTGTTTTTT,CASSLGRGELFF
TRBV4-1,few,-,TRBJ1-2,TGCGCCAGCAGCCAAGGGGAGAGGACAGTGAACTATGGCTACACCTTC,CASSQGERTVNYGYTF
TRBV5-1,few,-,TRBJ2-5,TGCGCCAGCCAACAGGGACCCCAAGAGACCCAGTACTTC,CASQQGPQETQYF
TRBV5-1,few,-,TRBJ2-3,TGCGCCAGCAGCTTGGCGGCAGGGGTCGACACAGATACGCAGTATTTT,CASSLAAGVDTDTQYF
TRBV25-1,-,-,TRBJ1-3,TGTGCCAGCAGTGATCTGGGGATTTCAGGAAACACCATATATTTT,CASSDLGISGNTIYF
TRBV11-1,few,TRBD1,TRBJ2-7,TGTGCCAGCAGCACCAGACAGGGGGCTGACGAGCAGTACTTC,CASSTRQGADEQYF
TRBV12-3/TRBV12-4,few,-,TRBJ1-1,TGTGCCAGCAGTTTTCGACAGAGGGGCGTGGGCGATAGGACTGAAGCTTTCTTT,CASSFRQRGVGDRTEAFF
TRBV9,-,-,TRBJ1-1,TGTGCCAGCAGCGTAGGGAGTTTTAACACTGAAGCTTTCTTT,CASSVGSFNTEAFF
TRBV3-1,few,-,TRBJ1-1,TGTGCCAGCAGCCAAGGGTATCGACAGGAAGCTTTCTTT,CASSQGYRQEAFF
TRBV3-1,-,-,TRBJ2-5,TGTGCCAGCAGCCAAGACCCCGAGCCCCAGTACTTC,CASSQDPEPQYF
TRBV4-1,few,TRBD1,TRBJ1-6,TGCGCCAGCAGCCTTGGTCGTTCTCAAGACAGGGTGAATTCACCCCTCCACTTT,CASSLGRSQDRVNSPLHF
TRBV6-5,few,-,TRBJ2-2,TGTGCCAGCAGTTTCGACTATTGGACAGTTACCACCGGGGAGCTGTTTTTT,CASSFDYWTVTTGELFF
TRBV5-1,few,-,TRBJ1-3,TGCGCCAGCAGCTCCAAAACTGGAAACACCATATATTTT,CASSSKTGNTIYF
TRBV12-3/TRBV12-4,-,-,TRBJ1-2,TGTGCCAGCAGTCGACGGAACTATGGCTACACCTTC,CASSRRNYGYTF
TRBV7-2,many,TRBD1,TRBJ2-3,TGTGCCAGCAGCCTAGTAGGGACAGGGAAAGATACGCAGTATTTT,CASSLVGTGKDTQYF
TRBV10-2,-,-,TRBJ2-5,TGCGCCAGCAGTGACTGGGGGGAACCTCAAGAGACCCAGTACTTC,CASSDWGEPQETQYF
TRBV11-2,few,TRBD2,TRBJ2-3,TGTGCCAGCAGCTTCACTAGCGGGGGCGAGGATACGCAGTATTTT,CASSFTSGGEDTQYF
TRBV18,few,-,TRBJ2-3,TGTGCCAGCTCACCAAGAGCGGAACTGGCAGATACGCAGTATTTT,CASSPRAELADTQYF
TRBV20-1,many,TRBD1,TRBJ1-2,TGCAGTGCGAAGGAACAGGGGATGAACTATGGCTACACCTTC,CSAKEQGMNYGYTF